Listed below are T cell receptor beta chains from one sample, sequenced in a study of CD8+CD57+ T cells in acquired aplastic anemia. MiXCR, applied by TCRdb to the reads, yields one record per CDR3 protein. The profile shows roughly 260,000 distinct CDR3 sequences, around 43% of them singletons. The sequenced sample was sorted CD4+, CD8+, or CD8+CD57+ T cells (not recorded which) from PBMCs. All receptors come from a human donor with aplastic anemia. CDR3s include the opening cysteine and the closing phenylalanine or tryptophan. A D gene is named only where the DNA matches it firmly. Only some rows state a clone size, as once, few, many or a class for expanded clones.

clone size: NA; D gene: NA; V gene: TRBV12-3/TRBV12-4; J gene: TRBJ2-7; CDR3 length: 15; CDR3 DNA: TGTGCCAGCAGTTTAGGTGGGGGGCCATCCTACGAGCAGTACTTC; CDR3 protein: CASSLGGGPSYEQYF
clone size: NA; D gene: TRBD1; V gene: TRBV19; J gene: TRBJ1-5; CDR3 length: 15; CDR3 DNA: TGTGCCACCTCAGGGGGGGGAGGAGGCAATCAGCCCCAGCATTTT; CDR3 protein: CATSGGGGGNQPQHF
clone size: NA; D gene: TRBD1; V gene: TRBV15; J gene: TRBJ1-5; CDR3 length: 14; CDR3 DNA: TGTGCCACCAGCAGCACAGGGGGTTATCAGCCCCAGCATTTT; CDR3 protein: CATSSTGGYQPQHF
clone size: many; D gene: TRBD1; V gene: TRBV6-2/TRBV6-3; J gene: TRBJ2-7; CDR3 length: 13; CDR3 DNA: TGTGCCAGCAGTCAGGGGACAGCCGACGAGCAGTACTTC; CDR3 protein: CASSQGTADEQYF
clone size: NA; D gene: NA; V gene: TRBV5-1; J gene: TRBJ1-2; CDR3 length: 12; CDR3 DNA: TGCGCCAGCAGCTTTAGCGGGAGGGCGTACACCTTC; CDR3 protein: CASSFSGRAYTF
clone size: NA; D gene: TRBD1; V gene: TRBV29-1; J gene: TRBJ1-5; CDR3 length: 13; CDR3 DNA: TGCAGCGTTGGACAGGGGGACGGTCAGCCCCAGCATTTT; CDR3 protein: CSVGQGDGQPQHF
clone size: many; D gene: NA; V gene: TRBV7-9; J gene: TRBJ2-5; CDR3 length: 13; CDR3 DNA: TGTGCCAGCAGCCTCAAGACACGGGAGACCCAGTACTTC; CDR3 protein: CASSLKTRETQYF
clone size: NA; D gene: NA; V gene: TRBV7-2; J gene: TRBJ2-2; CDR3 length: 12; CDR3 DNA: TGTGCCAGCAGACAAGTTACCGGGGAGCTGTTTTTT; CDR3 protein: CASRQVTGELFF
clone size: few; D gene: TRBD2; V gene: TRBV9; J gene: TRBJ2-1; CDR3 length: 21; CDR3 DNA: TGTGCCAGCAGCCTCTCTATTCCGGGACTAGCGGGAGGACCCAAGGACAATGAGCAGTTCTTC; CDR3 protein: CASSLSIPGLAGGPKDNEQFF
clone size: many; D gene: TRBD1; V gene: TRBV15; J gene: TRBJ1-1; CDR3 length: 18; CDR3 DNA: TGTGCCACCAGCATAATGCCACCGGGACAGGGGATGAACACTGAAGCTTTCTTT; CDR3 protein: CATSIMPPGQGMNTEAFF
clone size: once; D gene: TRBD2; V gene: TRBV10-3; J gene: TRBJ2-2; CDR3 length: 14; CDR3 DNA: TGTGCCATCAGTTGGACTAGCGGAACCGGGGAGCTGTTTTTT; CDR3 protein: CAISWTSGTGELFF
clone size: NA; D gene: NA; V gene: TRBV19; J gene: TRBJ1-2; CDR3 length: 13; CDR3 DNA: TGTGCCACAAGCAAAGCTGTCCACTATGGCTACACCTTC; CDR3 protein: CATSKAVHYGYTF
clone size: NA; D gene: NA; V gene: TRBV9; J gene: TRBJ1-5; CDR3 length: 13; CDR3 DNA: TGTGCCAGCAGCCTATGGACTGAGCAGACCCAGCATTTT; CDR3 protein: CASSLWTEQTQHF
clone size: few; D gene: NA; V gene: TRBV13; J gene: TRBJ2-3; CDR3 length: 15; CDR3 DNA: TGTGCCAGCAGCTTACTAAGTTCGAGCACAGATACGCAGTATTTT; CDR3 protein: CASSLLSSSTDTQYF
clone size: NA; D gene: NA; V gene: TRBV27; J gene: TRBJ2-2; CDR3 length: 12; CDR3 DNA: TGTGCCCGCAGTTGGAACACCGGGGAGCTGTTTTTT; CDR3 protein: CARSWNTGELFF
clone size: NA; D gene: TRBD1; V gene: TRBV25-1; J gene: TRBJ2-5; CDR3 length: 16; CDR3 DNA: TGTGCCAGCAGTGCCCCACCGACAGGGGGCCAAGAGACCCAGTACTTC; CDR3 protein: CASSAPPTGGQETQYF
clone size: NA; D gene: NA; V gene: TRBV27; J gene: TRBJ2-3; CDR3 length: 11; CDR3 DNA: TGTGCCAGCAGTTTAACAGATACGCAGTATTTT; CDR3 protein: CASSLTDTQYF
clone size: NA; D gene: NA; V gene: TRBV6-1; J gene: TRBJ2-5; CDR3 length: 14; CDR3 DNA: TGTGCCAGCAGGGGACTGGGTGTGGAGGAGACCCAGTACTTC; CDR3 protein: CASRGLGVEETQYF
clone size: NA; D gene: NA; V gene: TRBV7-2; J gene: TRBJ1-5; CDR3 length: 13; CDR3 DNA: TGTGCCAGCAGCTTGAGCCAGTCCCTGACCCAGCATTTT; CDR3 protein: CASSLSQSLTQHF
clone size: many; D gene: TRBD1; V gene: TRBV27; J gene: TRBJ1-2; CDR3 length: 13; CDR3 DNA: TGTGCCAGCAGTACAGGGGGCGCAAGTGGCTACACCTTC; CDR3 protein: CASSTGGASGYTF
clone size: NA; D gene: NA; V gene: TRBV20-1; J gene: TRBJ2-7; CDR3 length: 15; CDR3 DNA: TGCAGTGCTAGAGTCCCGGACTATCCATCCTACGAGCAGTACTTC; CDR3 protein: CSARVPDYPSYEQYF
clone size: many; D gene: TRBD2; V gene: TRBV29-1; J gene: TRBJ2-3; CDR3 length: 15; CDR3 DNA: TGCAGCGTTGAAGCAACTAGCGGGGGAACAGATACGCAGTATTTT; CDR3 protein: CSVEATSGGTDTQYF
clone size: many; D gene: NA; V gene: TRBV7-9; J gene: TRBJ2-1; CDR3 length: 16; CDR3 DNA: TGTGCCAGCAGCCACGAAGCGGTCAGCTCCTACAATGAGCAGTTCTTC; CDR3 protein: CASSHEAVSSYNEQFF
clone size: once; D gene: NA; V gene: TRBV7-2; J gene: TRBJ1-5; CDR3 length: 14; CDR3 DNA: TGTGCCAGCAGCCTCGGGACCCTCAATCAGCCCCAGCATTTT; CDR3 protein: CASSLGTLNQPQHF
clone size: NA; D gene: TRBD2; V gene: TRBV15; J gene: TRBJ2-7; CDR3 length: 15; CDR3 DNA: TGTGCCACCAGCAGAGTGGGAGGGTTTTCCTACGAGCAGTACTTC; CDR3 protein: CATSRVGGFSYEQYF
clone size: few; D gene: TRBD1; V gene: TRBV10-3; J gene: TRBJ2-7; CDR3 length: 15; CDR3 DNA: TGTGCCATCAGTGGGGACAGGGGCCGTCCCTCCGAGCAGTACTTC; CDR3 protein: CAISGDRGRPSEQYF
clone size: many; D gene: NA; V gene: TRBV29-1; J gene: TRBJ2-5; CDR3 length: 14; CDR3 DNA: TGCAGCGTTGCGAGGGAACAACGCCAAGAGACCCAGTACTTC; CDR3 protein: CSVAREQRQETQYF
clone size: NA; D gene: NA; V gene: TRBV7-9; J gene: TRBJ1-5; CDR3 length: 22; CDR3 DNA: TGTGCCAGCAGCTTACTACGGGGACGGAGAGGGGTGGCCTGGCGGGGCAATCAGCCCCAGCATTTT; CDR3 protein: CASSLLRGRRGVAWRGNQPQHF
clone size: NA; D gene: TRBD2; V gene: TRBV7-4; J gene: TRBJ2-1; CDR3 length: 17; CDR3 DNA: TGTGCCAGCAGCCAGGGGACTAGCGGGGGGGGAAACAATGAGCAGTTCTTC; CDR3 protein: CASSQGTSGGGNNEQFF
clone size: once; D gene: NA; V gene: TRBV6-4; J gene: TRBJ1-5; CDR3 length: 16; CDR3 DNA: TGTGCCAGCAGTATTAGATACACGGGGAGGAATCAGCCCCAGCATTTT; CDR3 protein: CASSIRYTGRNQPQHF
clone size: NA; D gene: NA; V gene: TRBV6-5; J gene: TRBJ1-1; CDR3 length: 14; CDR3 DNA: TGTGCCAGCAGTCCAGGGGAGATGAACACTGAAGCTTTCTTT; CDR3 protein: CASSPGEMNTEAFF
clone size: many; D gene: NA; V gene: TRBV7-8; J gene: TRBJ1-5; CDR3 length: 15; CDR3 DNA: TGTGCCAGCAGCTTGTCTCGGGGGTTGGATCAGCCCCAGCATTTT; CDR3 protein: CASSLSRGLDQPQHF
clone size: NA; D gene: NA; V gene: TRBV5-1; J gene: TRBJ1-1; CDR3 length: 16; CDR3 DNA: TGCGCCAGCAGCTTGGCCGGGACATGGGGGGGGACTGAAGCTTTCTTT; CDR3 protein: CASSLAGTWGGTEAFF
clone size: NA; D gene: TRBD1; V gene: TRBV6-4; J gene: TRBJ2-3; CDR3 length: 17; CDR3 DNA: TGTGCCATCAGTGAGTCGACAGGGGGGCTGTTCGTAGATACGCAGTATTTT; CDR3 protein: CAISESTGGLFVDTQYF
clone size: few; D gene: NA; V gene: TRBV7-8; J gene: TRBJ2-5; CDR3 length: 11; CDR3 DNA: TGTGCCAGCAGCCACGACCGGGCCCAGTACTTC; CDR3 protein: CASSHDRAQYF
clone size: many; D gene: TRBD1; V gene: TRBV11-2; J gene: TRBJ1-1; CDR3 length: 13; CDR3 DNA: TGTGCCAGCAGCCGACCTCCGACAGGGGAAGCTTTCTTT; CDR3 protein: CASSRPPTGEAFF
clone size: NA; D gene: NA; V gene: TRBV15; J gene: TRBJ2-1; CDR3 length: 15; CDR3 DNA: TGTGCCACCAGCAGAGATTCAGGGGAAGTAGAGACCCAGTTCTTC; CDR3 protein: CATSRDSGEVETQFF
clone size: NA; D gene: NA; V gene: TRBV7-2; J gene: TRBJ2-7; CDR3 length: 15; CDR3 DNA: TGCGCCAGCAGCCAAGTGGCTTTAGGCCGTGCCGAGCAGTACTTC; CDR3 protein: CASSQVALGRAEQYF
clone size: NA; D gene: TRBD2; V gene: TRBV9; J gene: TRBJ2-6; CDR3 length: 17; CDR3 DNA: TGTGCCAGCAGCGTAGACTCGGGGGGGGCTGGGGCCAACGTCCTGACTTTC; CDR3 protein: CASSVDSGGAGANVLTF
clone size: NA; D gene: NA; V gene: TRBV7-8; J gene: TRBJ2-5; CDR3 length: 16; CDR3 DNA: TGTGCCAGCAGACCTAGTTCCCGGGAATCGAAGAGAACCCAGTACTTC; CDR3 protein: CASRPSSRESKRTQYF
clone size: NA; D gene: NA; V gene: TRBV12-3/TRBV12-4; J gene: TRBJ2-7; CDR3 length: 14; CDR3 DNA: TGTGCCAGCAGTCGAAGTGGCAACCCCCACGAGCAGTACTTC; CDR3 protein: CASSRSGNPHEQYF
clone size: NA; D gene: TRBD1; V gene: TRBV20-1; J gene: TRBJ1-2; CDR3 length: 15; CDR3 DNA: TGTAGTGCTCCCAGGACAGGTTCCGTAGACTATAGCTACACCTTC; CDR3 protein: CSAPRTGSVDYSYTF
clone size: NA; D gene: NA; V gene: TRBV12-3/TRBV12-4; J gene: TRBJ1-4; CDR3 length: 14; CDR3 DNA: TGTGCCAGCAGGCGACAGATAACTAATGAAAAACTGTTTTTT; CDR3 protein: CASRRQITNEKLFF
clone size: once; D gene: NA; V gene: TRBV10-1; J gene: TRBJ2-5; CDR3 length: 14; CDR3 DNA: TGTGCCATCAGTGCCAGGGGAGGAGGGGAGACCCAGTACTTC; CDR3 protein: CAISARGGGETQYF
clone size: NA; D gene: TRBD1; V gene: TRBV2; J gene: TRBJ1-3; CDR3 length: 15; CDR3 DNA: TGTGCCAGCAGTGGTCAGGGGGTTGCTGGAAACACCATATATTTT; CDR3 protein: CASSGQGVAGNTIYF
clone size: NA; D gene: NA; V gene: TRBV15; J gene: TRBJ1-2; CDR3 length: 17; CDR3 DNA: TGTGCCACCAGCAGAGACGGTCTGGGGGCCTACGCTCATGGCTACACCTTC; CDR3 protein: CATSRDGLGAYAHGYTF
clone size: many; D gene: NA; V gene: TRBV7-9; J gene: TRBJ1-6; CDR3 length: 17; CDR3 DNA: TGTGCCAGCAGCTTAGAAGGGAGGGAAGGAGATAATTCACCCCTCCACTTT; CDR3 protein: CASSLEGREGDNSPLHF
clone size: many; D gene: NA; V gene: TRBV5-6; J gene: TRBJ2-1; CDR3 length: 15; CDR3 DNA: TGTGCCAGCAGCTTGAAACAGCTAGCCTACAATGAGCAGTTCTTC; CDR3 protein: CASSLKQLAYNEQFF
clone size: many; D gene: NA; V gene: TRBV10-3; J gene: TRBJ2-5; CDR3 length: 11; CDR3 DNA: TGTGCCATCAGTGATGTCGGGACCCAGTACTTC; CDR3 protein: CAISDVGTQYF
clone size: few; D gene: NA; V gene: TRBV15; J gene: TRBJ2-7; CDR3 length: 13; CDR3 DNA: TGTGCCACCAGCAGAGACAGGCTGTACGAGCAGTACTTC; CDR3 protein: CATSRDRLYEQYF
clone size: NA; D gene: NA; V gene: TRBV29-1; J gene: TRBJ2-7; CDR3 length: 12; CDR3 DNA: TGCAGCGTTGAACAAGGGGTCTACGAGCAGTACTTC; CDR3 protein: CSVEQGVYEQYF
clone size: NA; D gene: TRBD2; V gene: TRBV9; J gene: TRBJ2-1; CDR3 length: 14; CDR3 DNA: TGTGCCAGCAGCCCCGGGGGGGCCCGAAATGAGCAGTTCTTC; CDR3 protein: CASSPGGARNEQFF
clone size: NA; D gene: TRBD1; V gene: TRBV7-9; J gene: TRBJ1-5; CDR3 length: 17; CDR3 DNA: TGTGCCAGCAGACCGGGACAGGGGATTTTTAGCAATCAGCCCCAGCATTTT; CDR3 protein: CASRPGQGIFSNQPQHF
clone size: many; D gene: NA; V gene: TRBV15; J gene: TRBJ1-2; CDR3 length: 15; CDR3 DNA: TGTGCCACCACTCCACTCCGTAGCCCAGGCTATGGCTACACCTTC; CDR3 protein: CATTPLRSPGYGYTF
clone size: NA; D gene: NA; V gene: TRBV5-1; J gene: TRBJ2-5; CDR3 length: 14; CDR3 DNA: TGTGCCAGCAGCTTGGACGCCGGGCTGGAGACCCAGTACTTC; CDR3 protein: CASSLDAGLETQYF